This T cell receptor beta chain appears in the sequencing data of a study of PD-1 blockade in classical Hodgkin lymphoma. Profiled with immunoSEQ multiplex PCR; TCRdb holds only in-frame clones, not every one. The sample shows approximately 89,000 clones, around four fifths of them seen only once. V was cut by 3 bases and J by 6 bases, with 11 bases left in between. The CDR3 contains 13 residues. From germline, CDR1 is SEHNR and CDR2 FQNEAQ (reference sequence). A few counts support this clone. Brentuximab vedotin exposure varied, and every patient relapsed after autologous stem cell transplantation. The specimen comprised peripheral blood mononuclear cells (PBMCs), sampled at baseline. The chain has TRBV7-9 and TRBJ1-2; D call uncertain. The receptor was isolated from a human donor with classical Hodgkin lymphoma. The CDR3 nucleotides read TGTGCCAGCAGCTTGCCCGGAACAGATGGCTACACCTTC. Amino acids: CASSLPGTDGYTF.